A selection of T cell receptor beta chains follows, all from one sample in a study of shared clonotypes between healthy human individuals. Assay used: immunoSEQ multiplex PCR; TCRdb lists only in-frame clones, some missing. The sample consists of 2 million to 2.5 million clones, under 95% of them appearing once. Material for sequencing was naive CD4+ T cells from PBMCs. Receptor source: a man aged 18-30 years in good health. Some clones in this sample may be carry-over from other donors' samples. CDR3s leave out the opening cysteine and the closing phenylalanine or tryptophan.

v_gene	len	CDR3aa
TRBV28	15	ASSSINPGTGDQPQH
TRBV28	13	ASSLPGQGVGPQH
TRBV28	12	ASSSPGQVYGYT
TRBV28	10	ASSPQNQPQH
TRBV7-2	12	ASSYRQGAVEQY
TRBV7-9	14	ASSLPQTGGVEKLF
TRBV28	13	ASTSPLGTGNTIY
TRBV29-1	11	SVEGQGKYGYT
TRBV30	17	AWSVVRTSGRAGLNEQF
TRBV28	11	ASSLETNYGYT
TRBV14	12	ASSRRAGVETQY
TRBV2	11	ANSKPGTYEQY
TRBV5-3	13	ARSPAGTGWTGAY
TRBV28	13	ASSSTGAVAGELF
TRBV2	12	ASGDRISYNEQF
TRBV29-1	11	SVEQGAGYGYT
TRBV15	12	ATSRDDRAWEQY
TRBV9	13	ASSVATGGTDTQY
TRBV7-2	14	ASSSPGRRTNYEQY
TRBV28	12	ASRPPTGGPVAF
TRBV28	12	ASTTGASGNTIY
TRBV5-4	12	ASSRRDSQETQY
TRBV2	13	ASSEFLTDSSPLH
TRBV15	15	ATSRGPPGVGTGELF
TRBV27	11	ASSLNGGGGYT
TRBV7-2	11	ASSLLSGNTIY
TRBV5-4	13	ASSPGQGPNYGYT
TRBV6-6	13	ASSYTGLNTGELF
TRBV5-4	11	ASSTGQGNTIY
TRBV7-3	12	ASSLAGANTEAF
TRBV4-3	15	ASSQARSLLATDTQY
TRBV7-9	12	ASRAGQGSDTQY
TRBV28	12	ASSFYDRSGELF
TRBV5-4	13	ASSLGRGAITEAF
TRBV28	13	ASSFSGEGTYEQY
TRBV11-3	18	ASSLDISRIGLADTDTQY
TRBV5-4	14	ASSPLTRQRNTEAF
TRBV28	15	ASSFTSGSSSTDTQY
TRBV4-1	14	ASSQDWPSGQETQY
TRBV27	11	ASSLSPGTEAF
TRBV7-7	12	ASSLGQGTDTQY
TRBV2	11	ATSLRVPEGYT
TRBV7-9	16	ASAPQPPGGFHLYEQY
TRBV30	13	AWSVGPPASQPQH
TRBV18	16	ASSPGTSGRASSYEQY
TRBV5-6	13	ASRPRGTAIRGYT
TRBV28	10	ASSLIHNEQF
TRBV28	12	ASNTGTVPNTIY
TRBV19	12	ASSIQGSTDTQY
TRBV6-5	13	ASSYLQGLSYGYT
TRBV6-1	11	ASRKGFNEKLF
TRBV29-1	11	SVAKVLNTEAF
TRBV6-1	11	ASSDPRTYEQY
TRBV5-1	12	ASSGGPSTDTQY
TRBV18	13	ASSRGQGGNNEQF